Following are 30 T cell receptor beta chains from one sample sequenced in a study of T cells after yellow fever vaccination. TCRdb independently ran MiXCR on the 5' RACE reads; one entry per CDR3 protein. Among about 300,000 distinct CDR3 sequences, roughly 4% were seen once, and the ten largest hold 24%. This specimen was PBMCs, taken 5 days after the yellow fever booster vaccination. These receptors came from a man in his late teens or twenties who received the YFV17D yellow fever vaccine.

This clonotype was counted many times. The chain couples TRBV7-9 to TRBJ2-3, with D possibly being TRBD2 (6 bases). The CDR3 consists of 17 residues. Germline V gene sequence: CDR1 SEHNR, CDR2 FQNEAQ (reference sequence). The ends were cut back, 5 bases at V and 0 bases at J, with 18 bases in the middle. This chain's CDR3 is CASSPPRRGDSTDTQYF. The CDR3 nucleotides are TGTGCCAGCAGCCCTCCACGGAGGGGAGATAGCACAGATACGCAGTATTTT.

The chain has TRBV20-1 and TRBJ2-7; 10 bases line up with TRBD1. Germline-derived CDR1 and CDR2 are DFQATT and SNEGSKA (reference sequence). With 5 bases clipped from V and 4 bases from J, the junction kept 11 bases outside the gene matches. The CDR3 is 15 residues long. The CDR3 is CSAGTGTGVLYEQYV. DNA for the CDR3: TGCAGTGCTGGAACCGGGACAGGGGTTCTATACGAGCAGTACGTC.

The chain combines TRBV29-1 with TRBJ2-2; unclear D gene. Germline values: CDR1 SQVTM, CDR2 ANQGSEA. This CDR3 has 13 amino acids. Trimming pared 4 bases from V and 6 bases from J, leaving 12 bases between. The CDR3 sequence: CSVGGVTSGELFF. CDR3 nucleotides: TGCAGCGTTGGAGGTGTGACGTCCGGGGAGCTGTTTTTT.

V and J are TRBV19 and TRBJ2-1, with D possibly matching TRBD1 (5 bases). V was trimmed by 1 base and J by 9 bases, leaving 7 bases between them. The germline V gene has CDR1 LNHDA and CDR2 SQIVND (reference sequence). The CDR3 has 12 residues. The CDR3 protein is CASSIGQIEQFF. The CDR3 bases are TGTGCCAGTAGTATAGGACAGATTGAGCAGTTCTTC.

This clonotype was recorded at least ten times. At one of its ends the junction is not consistent with the germline gene, which may arise from a read error. The chain carries TRBV9 and TRBJ2-3; 7 bases align to TRBD2. Germline CDR1 and CDR2: SGDLS and YYNGEE. The CDR3 runs to 11 residues. The CDR3, as DNA: TGTGCCAGCAGCCAACGGCGGGGGAGGCATTTT. Its protein product is CASSQRRGRHF.

This clonotype was counted ten times or more. The gene calls are TRBV5-1 and TRBJ2-7; D may match TRBD1 or TRBD2 (5 bases each). Trimming stripped 2 bases from V and 4 bases from J, with 13 bases between. The CDR3 has 14 amino acids. Looked up from germline, CDR1 is SGHRS and CDR2 is YFSETQ. The CDR3 DNA sequence: TGCGCCAGCAGCTTCGGGGCCCCTTCTTACGAGCAGTACTTC. It codes for CASSFGAPSYEQYF.

The V and J genes are TRBV19 and TRBJ1-2; 7 bases are shared with TRBD1. Germline loops: CDR1 LNHDA, CDR2 SQIVND (reference sequence). V shed 2 bases and J 7 bases; nucleotides not matched to a gene: 1. The CDR3 runs 12 residues. CDR3: CASSITGAGYTF. The DNA for the CDR3 is TGTGCCAGTAGTATAACAGGGGCTGGCTACACCTTC.

In its sample, this clonotype was seen a few times. This sequence joins TRBV24-1 and TRBJ2-3, with 8 positions matching TRBD2. This CDR3 has 12 residues. The J segment lost 9 bases and the V segment lost 5 bases, leaving 3 bases of the junction unmatched. Per germline, CDR1 KGHDR and CDR2 SFDVKD. The CDR3 nucleotides are TGTGCCACCAGTGCCGGGGGGGTGACGCAGTATTTT. This translates into CATSAGGVTQYF.

This clonotype was recorded at least ten times. The genes are TRBV12-3 or TRBV12-4 and TRBJ2-1, with D possibly TRBD1 on 5 matching bases. The CDR3 is 14 residues long. V shed 5 bases and J shed 7 bases, with 15 bases lying between them. This chain's CDR3 is CASSLPQGRNEQFF. In DNA, the CDR3 is TGTGCCAGCAGTCTCCCGCAGGGTCGAAATGAGCAGTTCTTC.

The table lists this clonotype with many counts. The CDR3 protein is CSVFGNTGELFF. CDR3 coding DNA: TGCAGCGTTTTCGGGAACACCGGGGAGCTGTTTTTT. The chain couples TRBV29-1 to TRBJ2-2; D is unresolved. Germline assignment: CDR1 SQVTM and CDR2 ANQGSEA. Trimming shortened V by 5 bases and J by 1 base, and 5 bases separated the two germline ends. The CDR3 is 12 residues long.

This clonotype occurred a few times. In DNA, the CDR3 is TGTGCCAGCTCACCACGGGACTGGGGGGCCCAGCATTTT. As protein: CASSPRDWGAQHF. The chain combines TRBV18 with TRBJ1-5; weak D call: TRBD1 (5 bases). Germline V gene lookup returns CDR1 KGHSH and CDR2 LQKENI. The V gene lost 1 base and the J gene lost 11 bases, with 12 bases spanning the gap. The CDR3 has 13 amino acids.

The J gene is TRBJ2-1, the V gene TRBV29-1; 10 bases agree with TRBD2. The CDR3 sequence is 14 residues long. Germline CDR1 reads SQVTM; CDR2 reads ANQGSEA. The V and J ends lost 5 bases and 8 bases, in that order; junction bases with no gene match: 9. In nucleotides, the CDR3 is TGCAGCGTTCGTAGCGGGGGGCTGTTCTATGAGCAGTTCTTC. Translating it yields CSVRSGGLFYEQFF.

This clonotype was recorded many times. The rearrangement links TRBV7-9 to TRBJ1-4; 9 nucleotides match TRBD1. V gave up 5 bases and J gave up 8 bases; unmatched junction bases: 9. The CDR3 sequence is 15 residues long. Per the germline V gene, CDR1 is SEHNR and CDR2 is FQNEAQ (reference sequence). The CDR3 is CASSARDRAGEKLFF. The CDR3 DNA reads TGTGCCAGCAGCGCCCGGGACAGGGCCGGGGAAAAACTGTTTTTT.

The V and J genes are TRBV5-1 and TRBJ1-1; no reliable D call. The CDR3 spans 13 residues. Germline loops: CDR1 SGHRS, CDR2 YFSETQ. Trimming left V 0 bases short and J 8 bases short, with 11 bases between. The CDR3 DNA sequence: TGCGCCAGCAGCTTGGACGGAGGGTGGGAAGCTTTCTTT. Protein sequence: CASSLDGGWEAFF.

This clonotype occurred a few times. The V and J genes are TRBV7-2 and TRBJ2-6; unclear D gene. Trimming took 1 base from V and 0 from J, leaving 10 bases between them. Germline lookup yields CDR1 SGHTA and CDR2 FQGNSA. CDR3 length: 17 residues. Written as DNA, the CDR3 is TGTGCCAGCAGCTTAGTGGGCGGTAGCTCTGGGGCCAACGTCCTGACTTTC. Amino acid sequence: CASSLVGGSSGANVLTF.

The rearrangement links TRBV7-9 to TRBJ2-5; D could derive from TRBD1 or TRBD2 (7 bases each). The germline CDR1 and CDR2 sequences are SEHNR and FQNEAQ (reference sequence). The CDR3 runs 15 residues. V was shortened by 5 bases and J by 5 bases, with 18 bases between the two germline ends. CDR3 DNA: TGTGCCAGCAGCAGTCCGACAGGGCGGGGGGAGACCCAGTACTTC. It encodes CASSSPTGRGETQYF.

This clonotype has a count of ten or more. The rearrangement uses TRBV7-2 and TRBJ2-3, with TRBD1 identical over 8 bases. CDR1 SGHTA and CDR2 FQGNSA come from the germline V gene. This CDR3 spans 17 amino acids. J lost 3 bases, V lost 2 bases, and 10 bases had no gene match. As DNA, the CDR3 is TGTGCCAGCAGCTTACCCACGGCAGGGGGCGGGACAGATACGCAGTATTTT. Translation: CASSLPTAGGGTDTQYF.

This clonotype has a handful of counts. The V and J genes are TRBV2 and TRBJ2-7; TRBD1 is a possible D gene (6 bases). CDR3 size: 13 residues. The V gene lost 5 bases and the J gene lost 6 bases, with 14 bases spanning the gap. The germline V gene has CDR1 SNHLY and CDR2 FYNNEI. The CDR3 loop reads CASSSGQTREQYV. The CDR3 DNA sequence: TGTGCCAGCAGTAGTGGACAGACGCGCGAGCAGTACGTC.

This clonotype has ten or more counts. CDR3 region: CASIVGNTEAFF. CDR3 nucleotide sequence: TGTGCCAGTATTGTCGGGAACACTGAAGCTTTCTTT. The rearrangement joins TRBV19 to TRBJ1-1, with no clear D. The V end was cut by 7 bases, the J end by 1 base, with 7 bases between. This CDR3 is built from 12 residues. CDR1 and CDR2 (germline): LNHDA, SQIVND (reference sequence).

This clonotype was counted a few times. CDR3 residues: CATSEGSSYNEQFF. The DNA of the CDR3 is TGTGCCACCAGTGAAGGCAGTTCCTACAATGAGCAGTTCTTC. The chain recombines TRBV24-1 with TRBJ2-1; no clear D gene. Germline CDR1 reads KGHDR; CDR2 reads SFDVKD. The CDR3 length is 14 residues. The V gene lost 4 bases and the J gene lost 1 base, with 7 bases spanning the gap.

J is TRBJ1-5 and V is TRBV4-3, with unresolved D. V lost 0 bases and J lost 2, with 8 bases in between. In germline, CDR1 is LGHNA, CDR2 YSLEER. The CDR3 consists of 15 residues. CDR3 DNA: TGCGCCAGCAGCCAAGACCCAAAAGGCAATCAGCCCCAGCATTTT. Translating gives CASSQDPKGNQPQHF.

The table lists this clonotype with a few counts. The V and J genes are TRBV2 and TRBJ1-4; perhaps TRBD1 as D (6 bases). From germline, CDR1 is SNHLY and CDR2 FYNNEI. The CDR3 totals 15 residues. V gave up 1 base and J gave up 5 bases, with 11 bases separating them. The CDR3 DNA reads as TGTGCCAGCAGTGAAGGTGGCAGGGGAAATGAAAAACTGTTTTTT. Its translation is CASSEGGRGNEKLFF.

The V gene is TRBV4-1, the J gene TRBJ2-3; 13 bases line up with TRBD2. The V gene's germline CDR1 is MGHRA and CDR2 YSYEKL. The ends lost 1 base at V and 6 bases at J; junction bases unmatched: 13. The CDR3 covers 19 residues. CDR3 sequence reads: CASSQGRTSGGAIWDTQYF. The DNA of the CDR3 is TGCGCCAGCAGCCAAGGCCGCACTAGCGGGGGGGCCATTTGGGATACGCAGTATTTT.

This sequence joins TRBV27 and TRBJ2-2, with unresolved D. Germline CDR1 reads MNHEY; CDR2 reads SMNVEV (reference sequence). The CDR3 is 14 residues long. V dropped 3 bases and J dropped 2 bases, with 7 bases sitting between them. The CDR3 region has the DNA TGTGCCAGCAGTTTTTACAAAAACACCGGGGAGCTGTTTTTT. It yields the protein CASSFYKNTGELFF.

The rearrangement uses TRBV5-5 and TRBJ1-4; D not resolved. Germline CDR1 is SGHKS and CDR2 is YYEKEE (reference sequence). The V and J ends lost 0 bases and 2 bases respectively, with 8 bases between them. The CDR3 is made up of 15 amino acids. CDR3 sequence: CASSLGVTTNEKLFF. CDR3 sequence (DNA): TGTGCCAGCAGCTTGGGGGTAACCACTAATGAAAAACTGTTTTTT.

The chain recombines TRBV5-1 with TRBJ2-7; either TRBD1 or TRBD2 may fit D (5 bases each). CDR3 length: 14 residues. From germline, CDR1 is SGHRS and CDR2 YFSETQ. With 2 bases removed from V and 3 bases from J, the gap between germline ends came to 12 bases. The CDR3 DNA reads as TGCGCCAGCAGCTTTTGGGGGTTCAGCTACGAGCAGTACGTC. The encoded protein is CASSFWGFSYEQYV.

This clonotype was seen more than once but under ten times. The rearrangement uses TRBV20-1 and TRBJ2-7; TRBD1 aligns across 7 bases. The CDR3 loop spans 11 amino acids. The trim removed 5 bases at V and 5 bases at J, leaving 3 bases unmatched. From germline, CDR1 is DFQATT and CDR2 SNEGSKA (reference sequence). The DNA of the CDR3 is TGCAGTGCTCACCAGGGGGACGAGCAGTACTTC. As protein: CSAHQGDEQYF.

Ten or more counts support this clonotype. V is TRBV5-1 and J is TRBJ2-3; 9 nucleotides agree with TRBD2. J lost 6 bases, V lost 3 bases, and 5 bases had no gene match. The CDR3 length is 14 residues. The germline V gene has CDR1 SGHRS and CDR2 YFSETQ. As DNA, the CDR3 is TGCGCCAGCAGCTACTCTAGCGGGGTCGATACGCAGTATTTT. Its protein product is CASSYSSGVDTQYF. Drawing the rest from reference TRBV5-1 and TRBJ2-3, the complete variable domain is KAGVTQTPRYLIKTRGQQVTLSCSPISGHRSVSWYQQTPGQGLQFLFEYFSETQRNKGNFPGRFSGRQFSNSRSEMNVSTLELGDSALYLCASSYSSGVDTQYFGPGTRLTVL.

A few counts support this clonotype. The V gene is TRBV4-1, the J gene TRBJ1-6; D is uncertain. V lost 3 bases and J lost 10, with 16 bases in between. This CDR3 comprises 15 residues. Per the germline V gene, CDR1 is MGHRA and CDR2 is YSYEKL. Here the CDR3 reads CASSQGRRAQSPLHF. The CDR3 DNA is TGCGCCAGCAGCCAGGGCAGACGGGCTCAATCACCCCTCCACTTT.

This clonotype was recorded at least ten times. This sequence joins TRBV7-2 and TRBJ2-5; 7 bases map to TRBD2. The germline CDR1 and CDR2 sequences are SGHTA and FQGNSA. The CDR3 has 15 amino acids. The trim removed 2 bases at V and 0 bases at J, leaving 3 bases unmatched. DNA of the CDR3: TGTGCCAGCAGCTTACTAGCGGAGAACCAAGAGACCCAGTACTTC. Amino acid sequence: CASSLLAENQETQYF.